This TCR beta chain was recorded in a study of blood T cells in healthy people across ages. Next came a second PCR, run for about 7 to 12 cycles, which used a sample-barcoded 5' primer along with a J-beta primer mix. TCRdb itself ran the 5' RACE reads through MiXCR, one entry per CDR3 protein. The table has 1.2 million to 1.5 million distinct CDR3 sequences, approximately 63% seen once. Those donating, healthy Caucasian individuals from Russia, were aged roughly 6 to 95. V shed 2 bases and J shed 0 bases, with 13 bases lying between them. Germline CDR1 and CDR2: SGHTA and FQGNSA. The CDR3 sequence is 16 residues long.

The source is a man between 18 and 35 years old in good health. The sample consisted of blood. V and J are TRBV7-2 and TRBJ1-2; possible D gene TRBD1, 5 bases. The CDR3 loop reads CASSLISGQANYGYTF. The CDR3, as DNA: TGTGCCAGCAGCTTAATATCAGGACAAGCTAACTATGGCTACACCTTC.